These 31 T cell receptor beta chains were sequenced from one sample in a study of T cell changes during pregnancy in multiple sclerosis. Produced via immunoSEQ multiplex PCR; TCRdb's table is partial and in-frame only. Among 100,000 or so clones listed, 85% to 95% were seen once. The sample here was peripheral blood, taken after pregnancy. These receptors were obtained from a female donor in good health, enrolled as a control in a pregnancy study.

V and J are TRBV4-2 and TRBJ1-2, with D hard to call. Germline lookup yields CDR1 LGHNA and CDR2 YNFKEQ. Trimming removed 0 bases from V and 2 bases from J, with 10 bases in between. The CDR3 sequence is 15 residues long. The CDR3 loop reads CASSQDPRINYGYTF. The CDR3 nucleotides read TGTGCCAGCAGCCAAGATCCCAGGATAAACTATGGCTACACCTTC.

The chain employs TRBV14 and TRBJ2-7; 8 bases are shared with TRBD1. After removal of 5 bases from V and 3 bases from J, the junction contained 6 bases not matched to a gene. CDR1 and CDR2 from the germline V gene are SGHDN and FVKESK. The CDR3 extends over 14 amino acids. The chain's CDR3 is CASSWGTGGYEQYF. The CDR3 bases are TGTGCCAGCAGCTGGGGGACAGGTGGCTACGAGCAGTACTTC.

V and J are TRBV28 and TRBJ1-5; D is possibly TRBD1 (5 bases). Germline CDR1 reads MDHEN; CDR2 reads SYDVKM. This CDR3 spans 13 amino acids. Trimming stripped 9 bases from V and 5 bases from J, with 14 bases between. CDR3 in DNA: TGTGCCAGTACTCAGGGTTGGGATCAGCCCCAGCATTTT. It yields the protein CASTQGWDQPQHF.

V and J are TRBV2 and TRBJ1-1, with 10 bases aligning to TRBD1. The CDR3 sequence is 13 residues long. V shed 2 bases and J 11 bases; nucleotides not matched to a gene: 5. Looked up from germline, CDR1 is SNHLY and CDR2 is FYNNEI. CDR3 sequence (DNA): TGTGCCAGCAGTGAATGGGACAGGGGTTGGGCTTTCTTT. Its translation: CASSEWDRGWAFF.

The V gene is TRBV5-5, the J gene TRBJ2-7, with 8 nucleotides matching TRBD1. The CDR3 loop spans 16 amino acids. Germline V gives CDR1 SGHKS, CDR2 YYEKEE (reference sequence). V shed 2 bases and J 8 bases; nucleotides not matched to a gene: 15. CDR3 residues: CASSFGWTGRPEKQYF. The CDR3 coding sequence is TGTGCCAGCAGCTTTGGTTGGACAGGGCGCCCCGAGAAGCAGTACTTC.

This rearrangement joins TRBV7-9 to TRBJ1-1, with 9 bases fitting TRBD1. This CDR3 contains 14 residues. V lost 5 bases to trimming and J lost 3 bases; unmatched junction nucleotides: 4. The germline V gene encodes CDR1 SEHNR and CDR2 FQNEAQ (reference sequence). CDR3 in amino acids: CASSNRGQDTEAFF. In DNA form, the CDR3 reads TGTGCCAGCAGCAACAGGGGGCAGGACACTGAAGCTTTCTTT.

The chain is built from TRBV9 and TRBJ2-7, with TRBD2 identical over 8 bases. From germline, CDR1 is SGDLS and CDR2 YYNGEE. V trimming: 4 bases; J trimming: 3 bases; junction bases outside the gene matches: 9. The CDR3 has 15 residues. CDR3 in DNA: TGTGCCAGCAGCCCGGGGGGGGGCCATTGCTACGAGCAGTACTTC. Translated: CASSPGGGHCYEQYF.

The chain couples TRBV29-1 to TRBJ2-7, with 11 bases that match TRBD2. V was clipped by 7 bases and J by 4 bases; unmatched bases: 3. Germline V gives CDR1 SQVTM, CDR2 ANQGSEA. This CDR3 has 12 amino acids. The CDR3 spells CSGTSGPYEQYF. DNA for the CDR3: TGCAGCGGGACTAGCGGGCCGTACGAGCAGTACTTC.

V and J are TRBV5-1 and TRBJ1-1, with D unresolved. This CDR3 has 16 amino acids. V lost 0 bases and J lost 0, with 12 bases in between. Germline V gives CDR1 SGHRS, CDR2 YFSETQ. The CDR3 protein is CASSLGAVSMNTEAFF. CDR3 sequence (DNA): TGCGCCAGCAGCTTGGGGGCAGTTAGTATGAACACTGAAGCTTTCTTT.

This chain joins TRBV25-1 and TRBJ2-1, with TRBD2 matching 14 bases. Germline V gene data show CDR1 as MGHDK and CDR2 as SYGVNS. CDR3 size: 17 residues. V lost 2 bases and J lost 4; bases outside the gene matches: 4. The DNA of the CDR3 is TGTGCCAGCAGTGAAGTGGGACTAGCGGGAGAGTACAATGAGCAGTTCTTC. It specifies CASSEVGLAGEYNEQFF.

The chain recombines TRBV12-5 with TRBJ1-2, with D possibly matching TRBD1 (5 bases). Per germline, CDR1 LGHNT and CDR2 FRNRAP. This CDR3 has 11 amino acids. The CDR3 region is CSLTDSYGYTF. DNA of the CDR3: TGTTCCTTGACAGACAGCTATGGCTACACCTTC.

This clone was seen a single time. This rearrangement joins TRBV28 to TRBJ2-7, with 7 bases fitting TRBD2. The CDR3 spans 15 residues. V shed 6 bases and J 2 bases; nucleotides not matched to a gene: 10. Germline CDR1 is MDHEN and CDR2 is SYDVKM. The CDR3 here is CASRAGTIIAYEQYF. DNA for the CDR3: TGTGCCAGCAGAGCCGGGACTATCATCGCCTACGAGCAGTACTTC.

The chain uses TRBV5-3 and TRBJ1-1; 8 bases fit TRBD1. TRBV5-3 counts as an open reading frame of uncertain function. V shed 2 bases and J 5 bases; nucleotides not matched to a gene: 5. This CDR3 is 14 amino acids long. The chain's CDR3 is CARSLQGGRTEAFF. The CDR3 bases are TGTGCCAGAAGCTTACAGGGGGGAAGGACTGAAGCTTTCTTT.

This chain links TRBV27 with TRBJ1-5; D is possibly TRBD1 (5 bases). The CDR3 has 15 amino acids. Germline lookup yields CDR1 MNHEY and CDR2 SMNVEV (reference sequence). The V end lost 5 bases, the J end lost 0 bases, and 11 bases lay between the germline ends. The CDR3 DNA reads as TGTGCCAGCAGTGCCGACAGACTTAGCAATCAGCCCCAGCATTTT. Translating it yields CASSADRLSNQPQHF.

The chain joins TRBV5-1 to TRBJ1-1; D gene unclear. From germline, CDR1 is SGHRS and CDR2 YFSETQ. The germline V and J ends were trimmed by 4 bases and 1 base, with 11 bases remaining between them. This CDR3 is 14 amino acids long. This CDR3 reads CASSLYTANTEAFF. CDR3 nucleotide sequence: TGCGCCAGCAGCCTATACACAGCGAACACTGAAGCTTTCTTT.

V and J are TRBV7-8 and TRBJ2-6; TRBD2 is a possible D gene (5 bases). The CDR3 extends over 18 amino acids. Germline V gene sequence: CDR1 SGHVS, CDR2 FQNEAQ. V was pared by 0 bases and J by 1 base, with 13 bases between. DNA of the CDR3: TGTGCCAGCAGCTTAGCGAGGGCCACGAGATCTGGGGCCAACGTCCTGACTTTC. It codes for CASSLARATRSGANVLTF.

The chain carries TRBV5-1 and TRBJ2-1, with TRBD1 matching over 8 bases. The CDR3 contains 15 residues. Germline CDR1 is SGHRS and CDR2 is YFSETQ. Trimming removed 0 bases from V and 3 bases from J; junction bases left unmatched: 2. As DNA, the CDR3 is TGCGCCAGCAGCTTGGGGGACAGGAGCTACAATGAGCAGTTCTTC. It yields the protein CASSLGDRSYNEQFF. Complete variable domain (other parts from reference TRBV5-1 and TRBJ2-1): KAGVTQTPRYLIKTRGQQVTLSCSPISGHRSVSWYQQTPGQGLQFLFEYFSETQRNKGNFPGRFSGRQFSNSRSEMNVSTLELGDSALYLCASSLGDRSYNEQFFGPGTRLTVL.

This chain links TRBV5-1 with TRBJ1-4; D gene ambiguous. This CDR3 comprises 13 residues. CDR1 is SGHRS, CDR2 YFSETQ, per germline. V lost 5 bases to trimming and J lost 8 bases, with 13 bases between them. The CDR3 nucleotides read TGCGCCAGCAGGGCCCCGCCGGGAGAAAAACTGTTTTTT. Amino acid sequence: CASRAPPGEKLFF.

This clone was seen once. The gene calls are TRBV28 and TRBJ2-7; 8 bases align to TRBD1. V lost 5 bases, J lost 3 bases, and 21 bases stayed unmatched. Germline CDR1 is MDHEN and CDR2 is SYDVKM. CDR3 length: 19 amino acids. CDR3 sequence reads: CASSPTPGTGRGWRYEQYF. The CDR3 DNA follows: TGTGCCAGCAGTCCAACGCCCGGGACAGGAAGGGGTTGGCGCTACGAGCAGTACTTC.

The chain uses TRBV27 and TRBJ2-7; 8 bases are a match to TRBD2. J gave up 6 bases and V 2 bases, and 9 bases lay outside the gene matches. Germline assignment: CDR1 MNHEY and CDR2 SMNVEV (reference sequence). This CDR3 has 15 residues. CDR3 in amino acids: CASSLGGTRAAEQYF. CDR3 coding DNA: TGTGCCAGCAGTTTAGGCGGGACTAGGGCCGCCGAGCAGTACTTC.

J is TRBJ2-7 and V is TRBV2; D gene ambiguous. There are 12 residues in the CDR3. The V and J ends lost 4 bases and 2 bases respectively, with 6 bases between them. CDR1 SNHLY and CDR2 FYNNEI come from the germline V gene. The DNA for the CDR3 is TGTGCCAGCAGTGGGCCAACCTACGAGCAGTACTTC. As protein: CASSGPTYEQYF.

This chain connects TRBV7-8 to TRBJ2-7; 8 positions match TRBD2. The germline CDR1 and CDR2 sequences are SGHVS and FQNEAQ. CDR3 size: 14 residues. After removal of 3 bases from V and 7 bases from J, the junction contained 8 bases not matched to a gene. The CDR3 DNA sequence: TGTGCCAGCAGCTTCCGCAGCGGGAGTGGTGAGCAGTACTTC. This encodes CASSFRSGSGEQYF.

The sample holds one count of this clone. The same CDR3 arises from other DNA sequences in this sample as well. This chain joins TRBV5-1 and TRBJ1-2, with a possible D match to TRBD1 (5 bases). Trimming took off 5 bases at V and 5 bases at J, with 10 bases between the two ends. The germline gives CDR1 SGHRS, CDR2 YFSETQ. The CDR3 is made up of 12 amino acids. CDR3 loop: CASSRGDYGYTF. CDR3 DNA: TGCGCCAGCAGTCGGGGGGATTATGGCTACACCTTC.

This chain connects TRBV5-1 to TRBJ2-3; D might be TRBD2 (6 bases). The V end was cut by 5 bases, the J end by 6 bases, with 16 bases between. Per germline, CDR1 SGHRS and CDR2 YFSETQ. The CDR3 has 14 amino acids. Here the CDR3 DNA reads TGCGCCAGCAGTGTCGGGGGTTCTTGGGATACGCAGTATTTT. Translated, it gives CASSVGGSWDTQYF. The whole variable domain, remainder taken from reference TRBV5-1 and TRBJ2-3, is KAGVTQTPRYLIKTRGQQVTLSCSPISGHRSVSWYQQTPGQGLQFLFEYFSETQRNKGNFPGRFSGRQFSNSRSEMNVSTLELGDSALYLCASSVGGSWDTQYFGPGTRLTVL.

V and J are TRBV5-4 and TRBJ2-3, with TRBD1 matching over 9 bases. Trimming took 4 bases from V and 2 from J; bases not matched to a gene: 8. The CDR3 sequence is 16 residues long. The germline V gene encodes CDR1 SGHNT and CDR2 YYREEE (reference sequence). CDR3 sequence: CASSPPNRGHTDTQYF. The CDR3, as DNA: TGTGCCAGCAGCCCACCGAACAGGGGGCACACAGATACGCAGTATTTT.

V gene TRBV6-5 combines with J gene TRBJ2-1; TRBD2 agrees at 8 bases. The CDR3 is 15 residues long. Losses at the gene ends were 6 bases for V and 8 bases for J; bases not matched to a gene: 12. Germline loops: CDR1 MNHEY, CDR2 SVGAGI. CDR3 protein: CASSYGLAPEDEQFF. The CDR3 coding sequence is TGTGCCAGCAGCTACGGACTAGCCCCTGAGGATGAGCAGTTCTTC.

This chain joins TRBV15 and TRBJ1-1, with D tentatively TRBD1 (6 bases). Germline assignment: CDR1 LNHNV and CDR2 YYDKDF (reference sequence). This CDR3 has 15 residues. Trimming took 7 bases from V and 4 from J, leaving 19 bases between them. This chain's CDR3 is CATTSQGYGVTEAFF. The CDR3 region has the DNA TGTGCCACCACCTCACAGGGATACGGTGTCACTGAAGCTTTCTTT.

Only a few counts were recorded for this clone. DNA of the CDR3: TGTGCCAGCAGTGGGATAACTAGCACGGAGACCCAGTACTTC. Its protein is CASSGITSTETQYF. The chain has TRBV2 and TRBJ2-5, with a possible D match to TRBD2 (6 bases). V dropped 4 bases and J dropped 5 bases, with 14 bases sitting between them. Germline V lookup: CDR1 SNHLY, CDR2 FYNNEI. CDR3 size: 14 residues.

The genes are TRBV7-2 and TRBJ2-3; the D gene is possibly TRBD2 (6 bases). The CDR3 runs 14 residues. Germline V gene lookup returns CDR1 SGHTA and CDR2 FQGNSA. V lost 3 bases to trimming and J lost 6 bases, with 13 bases between them. The CDR3 DNA sequence: TGTGCCAGCAGCTTGAGCGGGCCTGTGGATACGCAGTATTTT. It translates to CASSLSGPVDTQYF.

The rearrangement joins TRBV27 to TRBJ2-3; 10 bases match TRBD2. This CDR3 region has 18 residues. Trimming took 2 bases from V and 0 from J; bases not matched to a gene: 8. CDR1 is MNHEY, CDR2 SMNVEV, per germline (reference sequence). The CDR3 DNA reads as TGTGCCAGCAGTTTAGACCTTAAGACTAGCGGGAGCACAGATACGCAGTATTTT. Amino acids: CASSLDLKTSGSTDTQYF.

The rearrangement links TRBV2 to TRBJ1-1; TRBD1 might be the D (6 bases). CDR1 and CDR2 (germline): SNHLY, FYNNEI. The V and J ends lost 7 bases and 5 bases respectively, with 11 bases between them. CDR3 length: 12 residues. The CDR3 coding sequence is TGTGCCAGCACACCGCAGGGGACTGAAGCTTTCTTT. Its protein is CASTPQGTEAFF.